These 12 T cell receptor beta chains share one sample of origin, sequenced in a study of blood T cell repertoires in COVID-19. Assay: immunoSEQ multiplex PCR; the TCRdb copy retains only in-frame clones and omits some. The sample carries hundreds of thousands of clones, approximately 90% recorded once. Sequencing input: peripheral blood. All receptors derive from a woman in her forties who had recovered from COVID-19.

The rearrangement joins TRBV27 to TRBJ2-5; D unresolved. Germline V lookup: CDR1 MNHEY, CDR2 SMNVEV (reference sequence). Trimming left V 5 bases short and J 5 bases short, with 12 bases between. The CDR3 is 13 amino acids. The CDR3 nucleotides are TGTGCCAGCAGTCCCCCGGGTTGGGAGACCCAGTACTTC. Protein sequence: CASSPPGWETQYF.

The gene calls are TRBV5-1 and TRBJ1-4; no definite D call. The CDR3 extends over 18 amino acids. Trimming shortened V by 0 bases and J by 2 bases, and 17 bases separated the two germline ends. The V gene's germline CDR1 is SGHRS and CDR2 YFSETQ. Written as DNA, the CDR3 is TGCGCCAGCAGCTTGGCCAGTGGGCACGGACTTACTAATGAAAAACTGTTTTTT. Translated, it gives CASSLASGHGLTNEKLFF.

The chain joins TRBV5-4 to TRBJ1-3, with D uncertain. From germline, CDR1 is SGHNT and CDR2 YYREEE (reference sequence). Trimming removed 1 base from V and 4 bases from J, with 12 bases in between. The CDR3 consists of 15 residues. The CDR3 DNA is TGTGCCAGCAGCTTGCCCGGGGTTCAGGGAAACACCATATATTTT. It translates to CASSLPGVQGNTIYF.

The rearrangement joins TRBV27 to TRBJ2-7; D is perhaps TRBD1 (6 bases). The CDR3 runs 14 residues. Per the germline V gene, CDR1 is MNHEY and CDR2 is SMNVEV (reference sequence). V lost 6 bases, J lost 2 bases, and 14 bases lay in between. The CDR3 region is CASRPLGGTYEQYF. The DNA of the CDR3 is TGTGCCAGCAGACCCCTAGGGGGAACCTACGAGCAGTACTTC.

This clone has just a few counts. The V gene is TRBV27, the J gene TRBJ1-5; D is ambiguous. Per germline, CDR1 MNHEY and CDR2 SMNVEV (reference sequence). This CDR3 contains 16 residues. V lost 6 bases to trimming and J lost 6 bases, with 21 bases between them. Here the CDR3 DNA reads TGTGCCAGCAGGAGACAAACATCAGCCTCGACTCAGCCCCAGCATTTT. It encodes CASRRQTSASTQPQHF.

The rearrangement links TRBV5-8 to TRBJ1-1; 12 nucleotides line up with TRBD1. V gave up 4 bases and J gave up 1 base; unmatched junction bases: 8. The CDR3 length is 17 residues. Per germline, CDR1 SGHTS and CDR2 YDEGEE. The DNA for the CDR3 is TGTGCCAGCAGCCACGGGACAGGGGGCTTGAGGAACACTGAAGCTTTCTTT. Its protein product is CASSHGTGGLRNTEAFF. Looking up the rest from reference TRBV5-8 and TRBJ1-1 gives the full variable domain: EAGVTQSPTHLIKTRGQQATLRCSPISGHTSVYWYQQALGLGLQFLLWYDEGEERNRGNFPPRFSGRQFPNYSSELNVNALELEDSALYLCASSHGTGGLRNTEAFFGQGTRLTVV.

In its sample, this clone was seen a few times. This chain joins TRBV19 and TRBJ2-7, with 8 bases identical to TRBD2. The CDR3 has 14 amino acids. Germline values: CDR1 LNHDA, CDR2 SQIVND (reference sequence). This chain's CDR3 is CASRSAGGSNEQYV. CDR3 bases: TGTGCCAGTAGGTCGGCGGGAGGCTCCAACGAGCAGTACGTC.

This sequence joins TRBV15 and TRBJ2-3; a possible D gene is TRBD2 (5 bases). This CDR3 region has 18 residues. Germline V gives CDR1 LNHNV, CDR2 YYDKDF (reference sequence). The V end was cut by 0 bases, the J end by 7 bases, with 23 bases between. CDR3: CATSREGSGKALGNTQYF. The CDR3 nucleotides read TGTGCCACCAGCAGAGAGGGGTCGGGAAAGGCACTGGGGAATACGCAGTATTTT.

This chain joins TRBV19 and TRBJ2-1; D possibly matches TRBD1 or TRBD2 (6 bases each). The CDR3 length is 15 residues. V was trimmed by 5 bases and J by 2 bases, leaving 13 bases between them. Germline lookup yields CDR1 LNHDA and CDR2 SQIVND (reference sequence). The CDR3 reads CASSLGGGPYNEQFF. The CDR3 region has the DNA TGTGCCAGTAGTCTAGGGGGAGGTCCCTACAATGAGCAGTTCTTC.

This clone was seen once. The chain couples TRBV5-1 to TRBJ2-7; D is perhaps TRBD2 (6 bases). Germline CDR1 SGHRS, CDR2 YFSETQ. V shed 3 bases and J shed 5 bases, with 12 bases lying between them. There are 13 residues in the CDR3. CDR3 residues: CASSSAGLHEQYF. For the CDR3, the DNA is TGCGCCAGCAGCTCCGCGGGACTTCACGAGCAGTACTTC.

This chain's CDR3 is CASSSGQARAEAFF. CDR3 bases: TGTGCCAGCAGTTCCGGACAGGCCCGGGCTGAAGCTTTCTTT. J is TRBJ1-1 and V is TRBV28; 7 bases map to TRBD1. Unmatched junction bases numbered 8, after V lost 4 bases and J lost 6 bases. Germline-derived CDR1 and CDR2 are MDHEN and SYDVKM. The CDR3 is made up of 14 amino acids.

This chain links TRBV6-5 with TRBJ2-2, with D possibly being TRBD2 (6 bases). Germline values: CDR1 MNHEY, CDR2 SVGAGI. V dropped 2 bases and J dropped 6 bases, with 10 bases sitting between them. The CDR3 length is 14 residues. The CDR3 DNA reads TGTGCCAGCAGTTACCCCGAGCGGGCCGGGGAGCTGTTTTTT. Its protein product is CASSYPERAGELFF.